This T cell receptor (beta chain) was found in a study of technical replicates of blood from several donors. Per the germline V gene, CDR1 is SNHLY and CDR2 is FYNNEI. This CDR3 is 15 amino acids long. V lost 5 bases, J lost 5 bases, and 8 bases stayed unmatched. This table comes from immunoSEQ multiplex PCR, and its TCRdb copy is limited to in-frame clones, with some not included. The sample contains roughly 100,000 clones, approximately 96% of which appear only once. The genes are TRBV2 and TRBJ2-7; TRBD2 aligns across 11 bases. Source material: T cells isolated from PBMCs. The receptor's source is a human donor in good health. The CDR3 sequence: CASSQLLAGGDEQYF. The DNA of the CDR3 is TGTGCCAGCAGTCAACTTCTAGCGGGAGGCGACGAGCAGTACTTC. Complete variable domain (other parts from reference TRBV2 and TRBJ2-7): EPEVTQTPSHQVTQMGQEVILRCVPISNHLYFYWYRQILGQKVEFLVSFYNNEISEKSEIFDDQFSVERPDGSNFTLKIRSTKLEDSAMYFCASSQLLAGGDEQYFGPGTRLTVT.